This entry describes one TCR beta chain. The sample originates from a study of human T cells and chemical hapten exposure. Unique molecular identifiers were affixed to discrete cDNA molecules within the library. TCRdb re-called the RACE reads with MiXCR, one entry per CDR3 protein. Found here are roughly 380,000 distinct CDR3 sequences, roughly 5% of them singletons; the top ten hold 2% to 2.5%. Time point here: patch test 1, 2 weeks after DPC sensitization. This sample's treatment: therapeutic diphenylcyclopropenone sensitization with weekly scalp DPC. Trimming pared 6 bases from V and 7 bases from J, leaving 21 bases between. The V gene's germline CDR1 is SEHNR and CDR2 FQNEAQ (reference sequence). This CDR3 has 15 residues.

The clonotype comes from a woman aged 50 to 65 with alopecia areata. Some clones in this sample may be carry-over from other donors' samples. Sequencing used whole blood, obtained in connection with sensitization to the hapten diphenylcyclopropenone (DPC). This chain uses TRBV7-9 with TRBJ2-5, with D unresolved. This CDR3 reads CASRSGVEPMGTQYF. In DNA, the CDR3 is TGTGCCAGCAGGAGTGGGGTAGAACCGATGGGGACCCAGTACTTC.